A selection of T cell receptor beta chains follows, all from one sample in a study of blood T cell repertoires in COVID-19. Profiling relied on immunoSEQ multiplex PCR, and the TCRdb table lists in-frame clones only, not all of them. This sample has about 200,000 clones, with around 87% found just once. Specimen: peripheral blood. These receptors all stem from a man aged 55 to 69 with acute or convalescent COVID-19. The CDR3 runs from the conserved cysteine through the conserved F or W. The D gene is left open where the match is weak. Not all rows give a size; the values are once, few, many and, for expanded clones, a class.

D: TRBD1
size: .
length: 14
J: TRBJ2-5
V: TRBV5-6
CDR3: CASSYDRGGETQYF
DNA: TGTGCCAGCAGCTACGACAGGGGAGGAGAGACCCAGTACTTC

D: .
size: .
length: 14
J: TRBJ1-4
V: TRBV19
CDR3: CASRGGPTNEKLFF
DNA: TGTGCCAGTAGAGGAGGGCCGACTAATGAAAAACTGTTTTTT

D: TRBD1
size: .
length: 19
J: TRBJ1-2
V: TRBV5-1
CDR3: CASRNWTGQGVGANYGYTF
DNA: TGCGCCAGCAGGAATTGGACGGGACAGGGAGTGGGGGCTAACTATGGCTACACCTTC

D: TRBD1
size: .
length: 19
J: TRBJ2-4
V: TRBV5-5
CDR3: CASSEGQGGYSGPENIQYF
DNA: TGTGCCAGCAGCGAGGGACAGGGGGGCTACTCCGGACCCGAAAACATTCAGTACTTC

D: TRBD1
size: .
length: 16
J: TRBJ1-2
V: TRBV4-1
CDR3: CASSQDPGQGRHGYTF
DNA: TGCGCCAGCAGCCAGGACCCGGGACAGGGCCGTCATGGCTACACCTTC

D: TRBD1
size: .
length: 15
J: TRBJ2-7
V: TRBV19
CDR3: CASSARTGDSYEQYF
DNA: TGTGCCAGTAGTGCCCGGACAGGGGACTCCTACGAGCAGTACTTC

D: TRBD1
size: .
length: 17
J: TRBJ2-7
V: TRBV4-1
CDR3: CASSRSSGQGITYEQYF
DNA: TGCGCCAGCAGCCGAAGTTCCGGACAGGGTATAACCTACGAGCAGTACTTC

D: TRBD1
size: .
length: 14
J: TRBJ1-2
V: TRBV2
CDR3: CASRGDRVGHGYTF
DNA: TGTGCCAGCAGGGGAGACAGGGTCGGGCATGGCTACACCTTC

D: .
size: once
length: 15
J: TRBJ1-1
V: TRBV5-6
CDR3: CASSLAGGNFPEAFF
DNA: TGTGCCAGCAGCTTGGCAGGAGGGAACTTCCCTGAAGCTTTCTTT

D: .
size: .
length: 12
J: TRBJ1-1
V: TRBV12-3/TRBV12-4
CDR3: CASRILGAEAFF
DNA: TGTGCCAGCAGGATTTTGGGCGCTGAAGCTTTCTTT

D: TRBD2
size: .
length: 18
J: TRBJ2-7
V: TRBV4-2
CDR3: CASSQAPSGGRYYYEQYF
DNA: TGTGCCAGCAGCCAAGCTCCTAGCGGGGGCCGATATTACTACGAGCAGTACTTC

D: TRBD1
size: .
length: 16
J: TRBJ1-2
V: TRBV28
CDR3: CAGGWAGTGSNYGYTF
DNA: TGTGCCGGAGGGTGGGCTGGGACAGGGTCTAACTATGGCTACACCTTC

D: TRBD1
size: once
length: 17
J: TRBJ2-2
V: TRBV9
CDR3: CASSPRTGAADTGELFF
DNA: TGTGCCAGCAGCCCCCGGACAGGCGCTGCGGACACCGGGGAGCTGTTTTTT

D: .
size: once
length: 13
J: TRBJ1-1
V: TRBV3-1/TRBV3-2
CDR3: CASSQGRDTEAFF
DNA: TGTGCCAGCAGCCAAGGCAGGGACACTGAAGCTTTCTTT

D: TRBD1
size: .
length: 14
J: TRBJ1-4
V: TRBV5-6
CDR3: CASSLAGTAEKLFF
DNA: TGTGCCAGCAGCTTGGCCGGGACAGCTGAAAAACTGTTTTTT

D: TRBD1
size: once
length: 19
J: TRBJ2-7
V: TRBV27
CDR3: CASSPTGTGLMRSSYEQYF
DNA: TGTGCCAGCAGTCCCACCGGGACAGGGCTAATGAGGAGCTCCTACGAGCAGTACTTC

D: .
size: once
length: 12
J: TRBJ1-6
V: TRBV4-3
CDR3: CASSQGLGHLHF
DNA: TGCGCCAGCAGCCAAGGGTTGGGCCACCTCCACTTT

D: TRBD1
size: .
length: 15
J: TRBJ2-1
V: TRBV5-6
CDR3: CASSLVRQGNNEQFF
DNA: TGTGCCAGCAGCTTGGTCAGACAGGGCAACAATGAGCAGTTCTTC

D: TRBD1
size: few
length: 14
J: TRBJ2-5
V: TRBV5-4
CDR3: CASSFRDRVETQYF
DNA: TGTGCCAGCAGCTTCCGGGACAGGGTAGAGACCCAGTACTTC

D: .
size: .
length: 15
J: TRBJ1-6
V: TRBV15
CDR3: CATSRDRQGRSPLHF
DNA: TGTGCCACCAGCAGAGATCGGCAGGGGCGATCACCCCTCCACTTT

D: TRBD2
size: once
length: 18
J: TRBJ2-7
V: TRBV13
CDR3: CASSPHDLLAGGPYEQYF
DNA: TGTGCCAGCAGCCCACACGATCTCCTAGCGGGGGGCCCCTACGAGCAGTACTTC

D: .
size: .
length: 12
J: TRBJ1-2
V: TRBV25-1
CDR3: CASSEWGVGYTF
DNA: TGTGCCAGCAGTGAATGGGGGGTCGGCTACACCTTC

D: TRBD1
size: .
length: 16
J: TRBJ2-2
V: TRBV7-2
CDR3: CASSLAGQGLTGELFF
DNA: TGTGCCAGCAGCTTAGCCGGACAGGGTCTGACCGGGGAGCTGTTTTTT

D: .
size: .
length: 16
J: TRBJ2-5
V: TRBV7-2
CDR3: CASSSERSWEVETQYF
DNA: TGTGCCAGCAGCTCCGAACGGAGCTGGGAGGTGGAGACCCAGTACTTC

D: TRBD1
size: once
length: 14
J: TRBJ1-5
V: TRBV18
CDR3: CASAPQGSNQPQHF
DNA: TGTGCCAGCGCCCCACAGGGGAGCAATCAGCCCCAGCATTTT

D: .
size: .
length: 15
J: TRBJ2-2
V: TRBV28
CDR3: CASSLTLLNTGELFF
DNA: TGTGCCAGCAGTTTAACACTACTCAACACCGGGGAGCTGTTTTTT

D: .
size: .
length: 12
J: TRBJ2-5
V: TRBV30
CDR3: CAWSVQGETQYF
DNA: TGTGCCTGGAGTGTACAGGGAGAGACCCAGTACTTC

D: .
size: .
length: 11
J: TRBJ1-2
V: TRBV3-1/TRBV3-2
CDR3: CASSHPYGYTF
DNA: TGTGCCAGCAGCCATCCTTATGGCTACACCTTC

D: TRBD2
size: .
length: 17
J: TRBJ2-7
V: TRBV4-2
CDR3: CASSQFPFRGVIYEQYF
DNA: TGTGCCAGCAGCCAGTTTCCCTTCCGGGGGGTAATCTACGAGCAGTACTTC

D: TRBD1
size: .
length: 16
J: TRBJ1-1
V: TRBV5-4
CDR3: CASSQGQGGLNTEAFF
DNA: TGTGCCAGCAGCCAGGGACAGGGGGGTTTGAACACTGAAGCTTTCTTT

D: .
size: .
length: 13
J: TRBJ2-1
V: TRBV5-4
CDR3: CASSMGNQDEQFF
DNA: TGTGCCAGCAGCATGGGGAACCAGGATGAGCAGTTCTTC

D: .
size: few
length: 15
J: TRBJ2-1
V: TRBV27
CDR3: CASSLFQSSYNEQFF
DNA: TGTGCCAGCAGTTTATTTCAGTCGTCCTACAATGAGCAGTTCTTC

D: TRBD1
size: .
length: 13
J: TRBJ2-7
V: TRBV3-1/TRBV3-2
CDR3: CASSRQGAYEQYF
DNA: TGTGCCAGCAGCAGACAGGGGGCTTACGAGCAGTACTTC

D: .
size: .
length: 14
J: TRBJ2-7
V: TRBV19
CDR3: CASSMVGGPYEQYF
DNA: TGTGCCAGTAGTATGGTCGGCGGGCCCTACGAGCAGTACTTC

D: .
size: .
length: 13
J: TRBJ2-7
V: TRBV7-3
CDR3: CASSLAKAGEQYF
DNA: TGTGCCAGCAGCTTAGCGAAGGCGGGCGAGCAGTACTTC

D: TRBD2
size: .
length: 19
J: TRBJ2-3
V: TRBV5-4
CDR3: CASSLRRTSGGGSTDTQYF
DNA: TGTGCCAGCAGCTTGAGGCGGACTAGCGGGGGGGGTAGCACAGATACGCAGTATTTT

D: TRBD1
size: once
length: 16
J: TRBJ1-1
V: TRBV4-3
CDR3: CASSQAPGQGGTEAFF
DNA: TGCGCCAGCAGCCAAGCCCCCGGACAGGGTGGGACTGAAGCTTTCTTT

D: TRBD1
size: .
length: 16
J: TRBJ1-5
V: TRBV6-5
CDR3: CASSYSDRGGNQPQHF
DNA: TGTGCCAGCAGTTACTCTGACAGGGGGGGCAATCAGCCCCAGCATTTT

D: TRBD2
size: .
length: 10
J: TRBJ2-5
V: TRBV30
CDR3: CAAGAETQYF
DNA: TGTGCCGCGGGAGCAGAGACCCAGTACTTC

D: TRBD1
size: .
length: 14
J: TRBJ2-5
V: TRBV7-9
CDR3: CASSQTGYQETQYF
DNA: TGTGCCAGCAGCCAGACAGGGTACCAAGAGACCCAGTACTTC

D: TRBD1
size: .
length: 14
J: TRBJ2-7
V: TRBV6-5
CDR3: CASGWGTGGYEQYF
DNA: TGTGCCAGCGGCTGGGGGACAGGTGGATACGAGCAGTACTTC

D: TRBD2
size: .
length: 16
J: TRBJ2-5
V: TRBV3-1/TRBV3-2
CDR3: CASSQDVGGGRETQYF
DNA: TGTGCCAGCAGCCAAGATGTAGGCGGGGGGCGCGAGACCCAGTACTTC

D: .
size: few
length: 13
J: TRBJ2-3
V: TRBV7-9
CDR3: CATPRTSTDTQYF
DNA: TGTGCCACCCCCCGGACTAGCACAGATACGCAGTATTTT

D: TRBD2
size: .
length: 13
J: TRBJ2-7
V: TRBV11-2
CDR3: CASTRDYRKEQYF
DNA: TGTGCCAGCACCCGGGACTATCGAAAAGAGCAGTACTTC

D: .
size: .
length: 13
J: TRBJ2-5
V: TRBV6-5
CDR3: CATRGQGRETQYF
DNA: TGTGCCACCAGGGGCCAGGGGCGGGAGACCCAGTACTTC

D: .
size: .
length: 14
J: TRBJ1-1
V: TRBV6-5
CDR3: CASSPGDRDTEAFF
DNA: TGTGCCAGCAGCCCAGGGGACCGGGACACTGAAGCTTTCTTT

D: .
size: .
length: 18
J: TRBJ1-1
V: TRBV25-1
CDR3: CASSSLRGGKGANTEAFF
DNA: TGTGCCAGCAGCAGTCTCCGTGGAGGGAAGGGAGCTAACACTGAAGCTTTCTTT